What follows are 21 T cell receptor beta chains derived from one specimen sequenced in a study of vaccination effects on CD4 cells after COVID-19. Before any sequencing was done, the ViraFEST assay used viral peptide pools to expand antigen-specific CD4+ T cells. Once cultured for 10 days, the cells underwent separation to obtain CD4+ T cells. Each person got two doses of an mRNA SARS-CoV-2 vaccine, BNT162b2 or mRNA-1273. No antigens are known for them. The data were produced by immunoSEQ multiplex PCR, yet TCRdb's version contains in-frame clones alone and is incomplete. The sample has 70,000 to 85,000 clones, roughly four fifths seen once; the top ten hold 0.95% to 1.5%. Here the sequenced sample was CD4+ T cells from PBMCs cultured with HCoV-229E spike peptides, taken after COVID-19 vaccination. The receptors come from a human donor who received a COVID-19 vaccine.

The chain links TRBV14 to TRBJ2-5; no reliable D call. The CDR3 is 14 amino acids. Trimming left V 2 bases short and J 2 bases short, with 9 bases between. Germline lookup yields CDR1 SGHDN and CDR2 FVKESK. This CDR3 reads CASSQWYGQETQYF. The CDR3 DNA is TGTGCCAGCAGCCAATGGTATGGACAAGAGACCCAGTACTTC.

The V and J genes are TRBV11-2 and TRBJ2-3; 7 bases fit TRBD2. CDR1 and CDR2 from the germline V gene are SGHAT and FQNNGV. J gave up 4 bases and V 5 bases, and 6 bases lay outside the gene matches. The CDR3 contains 14 residues. For the CDR3, the DNA is TGTGCCAGCAGCCCGCGACTAGCCTCAGATACGCAGTATTTT. Its translation: CASSPRLASDTQYF. Looking up the rest from reference TRBV11-2 and TRBJ2-3 gives the full variable domain: EAGVAQSPRYKIIEKRQSVAFWCNPISGHATLYWYQQILGQGPKLLIQFQNNGVVDDSQLPKDRFSAERLKGVDSTLKIQPAKLEDSAVYLCASSPRLASDTQYFGPGTRLTVL.

The chain combines TRBV27 with TRBJ1-2; a weak D match, TRBD1 (5 bases). V was shortened by 2 bases and J by 6 bases, with 10 bases between the two germline ends. CDR1 MNHEY and CDR2 SMNVEV come from the germline V gene (reference sequence). CDR3 length: 13 residues. The CDR3 sequence is CASSLAGEDGYTF. The CDR3 DNA sequence: TGTGCCAGCAGTTTAGCGGGGGAGGATGGCTACACCTTC.

The CDR3 nucleotides are TGTGCCAGCTCACCAACTGGACAGGGAACGCAGTATTTT. Translating gives CASSPTGQGTQYF. V and J are TRBV18 and TRBJ2-3; TRBD1 agrees at 8 bases. The CDR3 has 13 residues. The J segment lost 9 bases and the V segment lost 2 bases, leaving 4 bases of the junction unmatched. Germline V gene lookup returns CDR1 KGHSH and CDR2 LQKENI.

The chain's CDR3 is CASIRQALAKNIQYF. In nucleotides, the CDR3 is TGCGCCAGCATTCGACAGGCCCTAGCCAAAAACATTCAGTACTTC. The chain combines TRBV10-1 with TRBJ2-4, with D perhaps TRBD1 (6 bases). Germline CDR1 and CDR2: WNHNN and SYGVQD (reference sequence). The CDR3 has 15 residues. Trimming removed 7 bases from V and 0 bases from J, with 13 bases in between.

As DNA, the CDR3 is TGTGCCAGCAGTTACTCGACATTGGGTAGCAATCAGCCCCAGCATTTT. This encodes CASSYSTLGSNQPQHF. This rearrangement joins TRBV6-2 or TRBV6-3 to TRBJ1-5, with no clear D. From germline, CDR1 is MNHEY and CDR2 SVGEGT. This CDR3 contains 16 residues. Trimming shortened V by 0 bases and J by 0 bases, and 9 bases separated the two germline ends.

V and J are TRBV28 and TRBJ2-4; 7 bases fit TRBD1. CDR1 is MDHEN, CDR2 SYDVKM, per germline. CDR3 length equals 14 residues. Germline trimming cut 10 bases from V and 0 bases from J; bases unmatched to any gene: 6. In nucleotides, the CDR3 is TGTGCCATCACAGGGGATCTAGCCAAAAACATTCAGTACTTC. It translates to CAITGDLAKNIQYF.

This clone has more than one count but fewer than ten. The CDR3 DNA reads as TGTGCCAGCACCCCGACAGGGGGCGCGGACTATGGCTACACCTTC. Translating it yields CASTPTGGADYGYTF. This sequence joins TRBV3-1 (or the pseudogene TRBV3-2) and TRBJ1-2; the match to TRBD1 covers 10 bases. With V trimmed by 7 bases and J by 3 bases, 8 bases remained unmatched. CDR1 is LGHDT and CDR2 is YNNKEL in the germline V gene (reference sequence). The length of the CDR3 is 15 residues.

V and J are TRBV5-6 and TRBJ2-1; 7 nucleotides agree with TRBD2. The CDR3 extends over 18 amino acids. Trimming took 0 bases from V and 0 from J; bases not matched to a gene: 9. CDR1 is SGHDT, CDR2 YYEEEE, per germline. CDR3 DNA sequence: TGTGCCAGCAGCTTGGACCTGGAAGCGGGGTACTCCTACAATGAGCAGTTCTTC. Residues: CASSLDLEAGYSYNEQFF.

The V gene is TRBV4-3, the J gene TRBJ1-4; D unresolved. This CDR3 has 13 amino acids. Germline values: CDR1 LGHNA, CDR2 YSLEER. Trimming left V 4 bases short and J 10 bases short, with 13 bases between. The CDR3 coding sequence is TGCGCCAGCAGCCGTCAAACGTCTGGAAAACTGTTTTTT. Its protein is CASSRQTSGKLFF.

This clone appeared a single time. The CDR3, as DNA: TGTGCCAGCAGCTTAGGGAGGTATGGCTACACCTTC. It yields the protein CASSLGRYGYTF. The rearrangement links TRBV7-2 to TRBJ1-2; D unclear. Trimming took off 1 base at V and 5 bases at J, with 5 bases between the two ends. The CDR3 has 12 residues. Germline CDR1 and CDR2: SGHTA and FQGNSA.

The chain links TRBV30 to TRBJ2-2; tentatively, D is TRBD2 (5 bases). This CDR3 comprises 14 residues. Trimming removed 6 bases at V and 0 bases at J, with 11 bases between. Per the germline V gene, CDR1 is GTSNPN and CDR2 is SVGIG (reference sequence). This chain's CDR3 is CACLGSANTGELFF. The CDR3 region has the DNA TGTGCCTGCCTAGGTAGCGCGAACACCGGGGAGCTGTTTTTT. The variable domain in full, with the rest retrieved from reference TRBV30 and TRBJ2-2, is SQTIHQWPATLVQPVGSPLSLECTVEGTSNPNLYWYRQAAGRGLQLLFYSVGIGQISSEVPQNLSASRPQDRQFILSSKKLLLSDSGFYLCACLGSANTGELFFGEGSRLTVL.

V and J are TRBV28 and TRBJ2-2; the D gene is possibly TRBD2 (5 bases). This CDR3 is 16 amino acids long. The V end lost 10 bases, the J end lost 3 bases, and 21 bases lay between the germline ends. The germline gives CDR1 MDHEN, CDR2 SYDVKM. The CDR3 loop is CATEGGGASHTGELFF. The CDR3 DNA follows: TGTGCCACCGAAGGAGGAGGAGCCTCGCACACCGGGGAGCTGTTTTTT.

The V call is TRBV24-1, the J call TRBJ2-1; 9 positions match TRBD2. V gave up 1 base and J gave up 2 bases; unmatched junction bases: 2. From germline, CDR1 is KGHDR and CDR2 SFDVKD. There are 16 residues in the CDR3. The CDR3 loop reads CATSDFIAGAYNEQFF. The CDR3 DNA sequence: TGTGCCACCAGTGATTTCATAGCGGGGGCCTACAATGAGCAGTTCTTC.

V and J are TRBV3-1 (or the pseudogene TRBV3-2) and TRBJ1-4, with a possible D match to TRBD1 (5 bases). The germline V and J ends were trimmed by 0 bases and 11 bases, with 16 bases remaining between them. Germline assignment: CDR1 LGHDT and CDR2 YNNKEL (reference sequence). The CDR3 is 15 amino acids. This CDR3 is CASSQDFRGAWKLFF. CDR3 DNA: TGTGCCAGCAGCCAAGATTTCAGAGGGGCTTGGAAACTGTTTTTT.

CDR3 sequence (DNA): TGTGCCAGCAGCCCCCGTGGGGGCTACACCTTC. Residues: CASSPRGGYTF. The V and J genes are TRBV7-6 and TRBJ1-2; no reliable D call. V dropped 5 bases and J dropped 8 bases, with 9 bases sitting between them. CDR3 length: 11 residues. Germline V gene lookup returns CDR1 SGHVS and CDR2 FNYEAQ.

The chain couples TRBV6-2 or TRBV6-3 to TRBJ1-5, with 8 nucleotides matching TRBD1. Germline CDR1 reads MNHEY; CDR2 reads SVGEGT. The CDR3 consists of 15 residues. With V trimmed by 6 bases and J by 6 bases, 10 bases remained unmatched. The CDR3 coding sequence is TGTGCCAGCAGCCTGCCTCGGACAGGGTTTCAGCCCCAGCATTTT. Protein product: CASSLPRTGFQPQHF.

The rearrangement links TRBV18 to TRBJ1-1; perhaps TRBD1 as D (6 bases). V lost 3 bases, J lost 5 bases, and 13 bases lay in between. The CDR3 covers 14 residues. The germline V gene encodes CDR1 KGHSH and CDR2 LQKENI. The CDR3 nucleotides are TGTGCCAGCTCACCCGGATCAGGGGAAACTGAAGCTTTCTTT. It translates to CASSPGSGETEAFF.

The chain is built from TRBV11-2 and TRBJ2-2, with 12 bases aligning to TRBD2. CDR1 is SGHAT and CDR2 is FQNNGV in the germline V gene. J was trimmed by 6 bases and V by 1 base; bases with no gene match: 3. CDR3 length equals 16 residues. CDR3 nucleotide sequence: TGTGCCAGCAGCTTAGTCGGGACTAGCGGGTCCGGGGAGCTGTTTTTT. Encoded protein: CASSLVGTSGSGELFF.

DNA of the CDR3: TGTGCCAGCAGCTTGGGGACCTACAATGAGCAGTTCTTC. It translates to CASSLGTYNEQFF. V and J are TRBV7-2 and TRBJ2-1, with D unclear. Germline values: CDR1 SGHTA, CDR2 FQGNSA. The length of the CDR3 is 13 residues. The ends were cut back, 3 bases at V and 2 bases at J, with 5 bases in the middle.

The chain recombines TRBV5-1 with TRBJ1-2, with TRBD1 as a possible D gene (5 bases). Per germline, CDR1 SGHRS and CDR2 YFSETQ. The CDR3 extends over 14 amino acids. Trimming took off 7 bases at V and 0 bases at J, with 13 bases between the two ends. The CDR3 region is CASSFGGTNYGYTF. DNA for the CDR3: TGCGCCAGCTCCTTTGGGGGTACTAACTATGGCTACACCTTC.